This TCR beta chain was sequenced for a study of blood T cell repertoires in COVID-19. Per the original methods: How many nucleated cells were present was estimated from reference gene primer amplification. Libraries were prepared by immunoSEQ multiplex PCR; TCRdb keeps only in-frame clonotypes and omits some of them. V, J and clone size are those of that table, while D and trimming were read from the DNA. The sample lists about 130,000 clones, 85% occurring once. This CDR3 contains 16 residues. Trimming took 4 bases from V and 6 from J; bases not matched to a gene: 9. CDR1 is SGHDT, CDR2 YYEEEE, per germline.

Sequenced input: peripheral blood. This clonotype was obtained from an elderly man with active or convalescent COVID-19. J is TRBJ2-2 and V is TRBV5-6, with 10 bases that match TRBD1. The CDR3 spells CASSVPGQGSSGELFF. The CDR3 coding sequence is TGTGCCAGCAGCGTTCCGGGACAGGGGAGCTCCGGGGAGCTGTTTTTT.